This record concerns one T cell receptor beta chain sequence. Its antigen is as yet unknown. The data are from a study of cytomegalovirus exposure and HLA in healthy donors. About the research overall: Out of 150 million to 200 million T cells, an earlier analysis found 117 million unique TCR beta sequences in total. Study-wide results and limits: Earlier analysis yielded a pattern in which most TCR beta V segments were productive about 90% or about 30% of the time. The study labeled fewer than 200 TCR beta chains cytomegalovirus-associated.

Primers for the PCR totalled 60 Vbeta and 13 Jbeta. TCRdb's table, derived via immunoSEQ multiplex PCR, lists solely in-frame clones and lacks some. Among over 150,000 clones listed, roughly 70% were seen once. The receptor's source is a man aged 25-45 years in good health and CMV-seronegative. Sequenced input: PBMCs.

The CDR3: CASKKGTGPTGELFF. DNA of the CDR3: TGCGCCAGCAAGAAAGGGACAGGACCCACCGGGGAGCTGTTTTTT. The V and J genes are TRBV5-1 and TRBJ2-2; 8 nucleotides agree with TRBD1. The CDR3 runs 15 residues. The J segment lost 4 bases and the V segment lost 6 bases, leaving 8 bases of the junction unmatched. Per germline, CDR1 SGHRS and CDR2 YFSETQ.